Listed here are 25 T cell receptor beta chains from one sample, sequenced in a study of T cell changes during pregnancy in multiple sclerosis. The table came from immunoSEQ multiplex PCR; TCRdb's copy has only in-frame clones and leaves some out. The table shows approximately 84,000 clones, with about 93% occurring only once. This sample comprised peripheral blood, obtained in the second trimester of pregnancy. The receptors here all came from a female donor in good health, enrolled as a control in a pregnancy study.

This chain uses TRBV12-5 with TRBJ2-1; 9 nucleotides align to TRBD2. V lost 7 bases to trimming and J lost 2 bases; unmatched junction nucleotides: 9. The germline CDR1 and CDR2 sequences are LGHNT and FRNRAP. This CDR3 region has 16 residues. The CDR3 DNA sequence: TGTGCTAGTGACCGAAGTGCGGGAGGGCCCTACAATGAGCAGTTCTTC. Protein: CASDRSAGGPYNEQFF.

V is TRBV25-1 and J is TRBJ2-5; TRBD2 agrees at 9 bases. The CDR3 sequence is 13 residues long. Germline loops: CDR1 MGHDK, CDR2 SYGVNS. J was trimmed by 4 bases and V by 4 bases; bases with no gene match: 1. CDR3 region: CASSGGGVETQYF. The CDR3 DNA is TGTGCCAGCAGTGGCGGGGGGGTAGAGACCCAGTACTTC.

The chain uses TRBV25-1 and TRBJ2-2; D call uncertain. The CDR3 is 14 residues long. With 3 bases removed from V and 0 bases from J, the gap between germline ends came to 5 bases. Germline CDR1 and CDR2: MGHDK and SYGVNS. CDR3 in amino acids: CASSDAANTGELFF. The CDR3 DNA reads TGTGCCAGCAGTGACGCAGCGAACACCGGGGAGCTGTTTTTT. The full variable domain, its missing parts supplied by reference TRBV25-1 and TRBJ2-2, is EADIYQTPRYLVIGTGKKITLECSQTMGHDKMYWYQQDPGMELHLIHYSYGVNSTEKGDLSSESTVSRIRTEHFPLTLESARPSHTSQYLCASSDAANTGELFFGEGSRLTVL.

The V gene is TRBV27, the J gene TRBJ2-2; 10 bases are shared with TRBD1. Trimming removed 6 bases from V and 4 bases from J; junction bases left unmatched: 8. CDR1 is MNHEY and CDR2 is SMNVEV in the germline V gene (reference sequence). The CDR3 length is 16 residues. The CDR3 coding sequence is TGTGCCAGCAGCCTCGAGACAGGGGGCAGCACCGGGGAGCTGTTTTTT. It codes for CASSLETGGSTGELFF.

The chain uses TRBV5-1 and TRBJ1-1; 7 bases are a match to TRBD1. This CDR3 spans 14 amino acids. Looked up from germline, CDR1 is SGHRS and CDR2 is YFSETQ. J was trimmed by 1 base and V by 5 bases; bases with no gene match: 5. Here the CDR3 reads CASRPTGTNTEAFF. CDR3 nucleotides: TGCGCCAGCAGGCCGACAGGGACGAACACTGAAGCTTTCTTT.

The rearrangement joins TRBV9 to TRBJ2-2, with D possibly TRBD1 on 7 matching bases. Deletions cut 3 bases from V and 6 bases from J, with 18 bases between. Germline CDR1 reads SGDLS; CDR2 reads YYNGEE. CDR3 length equals 16 residues. In nucleotides, the CDR3 is TGTGCCAGCAGCGCCGGTTACAGGGGAGGCGCCGGGGAGCTGTTTTTT. This sequence encodes CASSAGYRGGAGELFF.

The rearrangement uses TRBV4-2 and TRBJ2-3, with TRBD2 matching 11 bases. This CDR3 has 16 amino acids. J was trimmed by 5 bases and V by 0 bases; bases with no gene match: 4. Germline-derived CDR1 and CDR2 are LGHNA and YNFKEQ. The CDR3 DNA sequence: TGTGCCAGCAGCCAAGATAGGCTAGCGGGAGGAGATACGCAGTATTTT. It yields the protein CASSQDRLAGGDTQYF.

This clone was observed a handful of times. V usage is TRBV19 and J usage is TRBJ2-3; TRBD2 aligns across 11 bases. The CDR3 length is 16 residues. Trimming removed 1 base from V and 8 bases from J; junction bases left unmatched: 8. Per the germline V gene, CDR1 is LNHDA and CDR2 is SQIVND (reference sequence). The CDR3, as DNA: TGTGCCAGTAGTATAGTGGCTAGCGGGAGGTTTGGTACGCAGTATTTT. The encoded protein is CASSIVASGRFGTQYF.

The chain employs TRBV18 and TRBJ2-7, with TRBD2 identical over 8 bases. The germline gives CDR1 KGHSH, CDR2 LQKENI. The CDR3 runs 15 residues. V trimming: 3 bases; J trimming: 4 bases; junction bases outside the gene matches: 8. The chain's CDR3 is CASSPFTLAGYEQYF. The CDR3 DNA reads TGTGCCAGCTCACCGTTCACTTTAGCGGGATACGAGCAGTACTTC.

The rearrangement links TRBV5-4 to TRBJ1-1; 7 bases align to TRBD1. The length of the CDR3 is 13 residues. CDR1 and CDR2 (germline): SGHNT, YYREEE (reference sequence). V gave up 3 bases and J gave up 7 bases; unmatched junction bases: 6. CDR3 sequence reads: CASSYDREVEAFF. Here the CDR3 DNA reads TGTGCCAGCAGCTATGACAGGGAGGTTGAAGCTTTCTTT. Complete variable domain (other parts from reference TRBV5-4 and TRBJ1-1): ETGVTQSPTHLIKTRGQQVTLRCSSQSGHNTVSWYQQALGQGPQFIFQYYREEENGRGNFPPRFSGLQFPNYSSELNVNALELDDSALYLCASSYDREVEAFFGQGTRLTVV.

This clone was seen a single time. The J gene is TRBJ2-7, the V gene TRBV5-1, with 13 positions matching TRBD2. The trim removed 7 bases at V and 2 bases at J, leaving 6 bases unmatched. This CDR3 spans 15 amino acids. The germline CDR1 and CDR2 sequences are SGHRS and YFSETQ. CDR3 residues: CASRWTSGGTYEQYF. CDR3 in DNA: TGCGCCAGCCGTTGGACTAGCGGGGGAACCTACGAGCAGTACTTC.

The J gene is TRBJ2-2, the V gene TRBV11-2; 13 bases agree with TRBD2. Germline V lookup: CDR1 SGHAT, CDR2 FQNNGV. The CDR3 has 18 residues. V lost 5 bases and J lost 6; bases outside the gene matches: 12. The CDR3 here is CASSRPDGLAGVPGELFF. The CDR3 DNA sequence: TGTGCCAGCAGCCGACCCGATGGACTAGCGGGAGTACCCGGGGAGCTGTTTTTT.

The count of this clone is one. The rearrangement uses TRBV19 and TRBJ1-2, with 7 positions matching TRBD1. The CDR3 loop spans 16 amino acids. The V and J ends lost 0 bases and 7 bases, in that order; junction bases with no gene match: 11. CDR1 and CDR2 from the germline V gene are LNHDA and SQIVND (reference sequence). CDR3 residues: CASSIDLEGGFGGYTF. The DNA for the CDR3 is TGTGCCAGTAGTATAGATCTTGAAGGGGGCTTCGGTGGCTACACCTTC.

The chain combines TRBV19 with TRBJ1-2; D not resolved. The CDR3 sequence is 12 residues long. The V gene lost 5 bases and the J gene lost 5 bases, with 9 bases spanning the gap. Germline lookup yields CDR1 LNHDA and CDR2 SQIVND (reference sequence). This CDR3 reads CASSLVGYGYTF. In nucleotides, the CDR3 is TGTGCCAGTAGTTTGGTCGGGTATGGCTACACCTTC.

J is TRBJ2-1 and V is TRBV5-8, with unresolved D. This CDR3 spans 15 amino acids. The germline gives CDR1 SGHTS, CDR2 YDEGEE. V was cut by 0 bases and J by 8 bases, with 15 bases left in between. The CDR3 nucleotides are TGTGCCAGCAGCTTGGATGCCGGTCGTATCGATGAGCAGTTCTTC. The encoded protein is CASSLDAGRIDEQFF.

The V call is TRBV7-8, the J call TRBJ2-7; 9 nucleotides agree with TRBD2. CDR1 and CDR2 (germline): SGHVS, FQNEAQ. Trimming removed 2 bases from V and 2 bases from J; junction bases left unmatched: 7. This CDR3 is 16 amino acids long. The chain's CDR3 is CASSLSPSGATYEQYF. CDR3 nucleotide sequence: TGTGCCAGCAGCTTAAGCCCTAGCGGGGCCACCTACGAGCAGTACTTC.

The genes are TRBV5-1 and TRBJ2-5; D is unresolved. Per germline, CDR1 SGHRS and CDR2 YFSETQ. CDR3 length: 14 residues. Trimming left V 7 bases short and J 0 bases short, with 13 bases between. The CDR3 coding sequence is TGCGCCAGCCGCACTAATCTGTACCAAGAGACCCAGTACTTC. Translation gives CASRTNLYQETQYF. The complete variable domain, with remaining parts taken from reference TRBV5-1 and TRBJ2-5, reads KAGVTQTPRYLIKTRGQQVTLSCSPISGHRSVSWYQQTPGQGLQFLFEYFSETQRNKGNFPGRFSGRQFSNSRSEMNVSTLELGDSALYLCASRTNLYQETQYFGPGTRLLVL.

The chain has TRBV6-5 and TRBJ1-1; the match to TRBD1 covers 7 bases. CDR3 length: 11 residues. Germline CDR1 is MNHEY and CDR2 is SVGAGI. V lost 7 bases to trimming and J lost 10 bases; unmatched junction nucleotides: 6. The CDR3 reads CASIRQGSAFF. CDR3 DNA: TGTGCCAGCATCCGACAGGGATCAGCTTTCTTT.

The J gene is TRBJ2-5, the V gene TRBV5-1; tentatively, D is TRBD2 (5 bases). This CDR3 contains 15 residues. V lost 3 bases and J lost 2, with 14 bases in between. Per the germline V gene, CDR1 is SGHRS and CDR2 is YFSETQ. The CDR3 loop reads CASSSLAGIQETQYF. As DNA, the CDR3 is TGCGCCAGCAGCTCTCTAGCAGGCATACAAGAGACCCAGTACTTC.

The V gene is TRBV5-1, the J gene TRBJ2-2; D uncertain. V lost 0 bases, J lost 1 base, and 4 bases lay in between. Germline V gives CDR1 SGHRS, CDR2 YFSETQ. The CDR3 contains 14 residues. The CDR3 sequence is CASSLELNTGELFF. DNA of the CDR3: TGCGCCAGCAGCTTGGAACTGAACACCGGGGAGCTGTTTTTT.

The V call is TRBV11-2, the J call TRBJ1-1; D is perhaps TRBD1 (6 bases). The CDR3 covers 15 residues. CDR1 SGHAT and CDR2 FQNNGV come from the germline V gene. V was trimmed by 4 bases and J by 3 bases, leaving 15 bases between them. The CDR3 region has the DNA TGTGCCAGCAGCTACAACAGGGTTGGGGACACTGAAGCTTTCTTT. It specifies CASSYNRVGDTEAFF.

This rearrangement joins TRBV18 to TRBJ1-1; D might be TRBD1 (6 bases). From germline, CDR1 is KGHSH and CDR2 LQKENI. This CDR3 comprises 16 residues. Trimming took off 3 bases at V and 3 bases at J, with 17 bases between the two ends. The CDR3 here is CASSPEWGRIDTEAFF. For the CDR3, the DNA is TGTGCCAGCTCACCCGAGTGGGGGCGCATCGACACTGAAGCTTTCTTT.

The CDR3 nucleotides are TGTGCCACCAGCAGAGCGCCTAGCGGGAGTATTTCCGACGGGGAGCTGTTTTTT. It codes for CATSRAPSGSISDGELFF. The chain couples TRBV15 to TRBJ2-2; 10 positions match TRBD2. Germline loops: CDR1 LNHNV, CDR2 YYDKDF (reference sequence). CDR3 length: 18 residues. Trimming at V came to 1 base and at J to 7 bases, leaving 12 bases not matched to a gene.

This clone was observed once. The chain carries TRBV19 and TRBJ2-4, with 8 bases that match TRBD1. Germline V gene lookup returns CDR1 LNHDA and CDR2 SQIVND (reference sequence). J lost 1 base, V lost 6 bases, and 8 bases had no gene match. CDR3 length: 16 amino acids. The CDR3 nucleotides read TGTGCCAGTAGCCGACAGGGGTTGGAGGCCAAAAACATTCAGTACTTC. Protein sequence: CASSRQGLEAKNIQYF.

The chain recombines TRBV5-6 with TRBJ2-1; 13 bases fit TRBD2. This CDR3 spans 15 amino acids. Trimming removed 4 bases from V and 5 bases from J; junction bases left unmatched: 3. Germline assignment: CDR1 SGHDT and CDR2 YYEEEE. In nucleotides, the CDR3 is TGTGCCAGCAGCCTACTAGCGGGAGGGGACAATGAGCAGTTCTTC. Its protein is CASSLLAGGDNEQFF.